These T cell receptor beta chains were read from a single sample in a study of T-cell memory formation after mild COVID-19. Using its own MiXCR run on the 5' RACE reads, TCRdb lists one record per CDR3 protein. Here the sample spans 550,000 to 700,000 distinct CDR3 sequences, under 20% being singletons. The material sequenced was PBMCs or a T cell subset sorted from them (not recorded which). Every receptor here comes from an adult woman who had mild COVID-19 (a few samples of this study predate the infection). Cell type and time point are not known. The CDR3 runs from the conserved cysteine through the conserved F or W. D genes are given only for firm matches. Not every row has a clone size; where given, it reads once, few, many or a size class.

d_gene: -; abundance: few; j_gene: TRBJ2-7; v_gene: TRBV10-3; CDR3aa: CAIKEGDRPSYEQYF; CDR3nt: TGTGCCATCAAAGAAGGTGACAGGCCCTCCTACGAGCAGTACTTC
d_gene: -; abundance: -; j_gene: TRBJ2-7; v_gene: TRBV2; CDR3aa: CASSEYPYEQYF; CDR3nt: TGTGCCAGCAGTGAATACCCCTACGAGCAGTACTTC
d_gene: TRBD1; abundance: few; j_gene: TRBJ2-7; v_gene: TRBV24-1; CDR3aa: CATSDSDRERYEQYF; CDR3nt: TGTGCCACCAGTGATTCCGACAGGGAAAGATACGAGCAGTACTTC
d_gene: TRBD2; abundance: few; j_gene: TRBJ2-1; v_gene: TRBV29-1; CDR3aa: CSVGRGVINEQFF; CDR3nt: TGCAGCGTCGGCCGGGGGGTTATCAATGAGCAGTTCTTC
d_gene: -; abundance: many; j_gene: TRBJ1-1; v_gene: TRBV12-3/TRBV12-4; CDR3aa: CASSLIYLNTEAFF; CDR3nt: TGTGCCAGCAGTTTAATTTACTTGAACACTGAAGCTTTCTTT
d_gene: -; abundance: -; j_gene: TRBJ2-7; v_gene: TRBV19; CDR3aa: CASSVARVLDEQYF; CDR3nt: TGTGCCAGTAGTGTCGCGAGGGTCTTGGACGAGCAGTACTTC
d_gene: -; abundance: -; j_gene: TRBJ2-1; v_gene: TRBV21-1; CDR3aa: CASSHGQGRRYEQFF; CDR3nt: TGTGCCAGCAGCCACGGACAGGGACGGCGGTATGAGCAGTTCTTC
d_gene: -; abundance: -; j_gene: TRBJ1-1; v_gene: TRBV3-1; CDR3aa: CASSPYDTNTEAFF; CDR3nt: TGTGCCAGCAGCCCATATGACACGAACACTGAAGCTTTCTTT
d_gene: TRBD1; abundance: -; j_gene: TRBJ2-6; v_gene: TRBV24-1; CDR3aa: CATSDPGTGGAGANVLTF; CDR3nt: TGTGCCACCAGTGACCCCGGGACAGGGGGCGCTGGGGCCAACGTCCTGACTTTC
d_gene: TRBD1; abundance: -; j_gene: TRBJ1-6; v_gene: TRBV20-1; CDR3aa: CSARTRRGRIGFSPLHF; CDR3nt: TGCAGTGCTAGGACGAGGAGGGGGCGGATTGGGTTTTCACCCCTCCACTTT
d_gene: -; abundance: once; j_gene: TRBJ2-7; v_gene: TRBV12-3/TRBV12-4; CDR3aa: CASSLVGVEQYF; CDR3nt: TGTGCCAGCAGTTTAGTGGGGGTCGAGCAGTACTTC
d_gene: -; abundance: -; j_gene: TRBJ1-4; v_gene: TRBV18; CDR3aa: CASSPRQTEKLFF; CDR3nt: TGTGCCAGCTCACCCCGACAGACCGAAAAACTGTTTTTT
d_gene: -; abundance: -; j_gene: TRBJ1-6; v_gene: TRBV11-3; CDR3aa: CASSSLWRGDSPLHF; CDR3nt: TGTGCCAGCAGCTCCCTCTGGAGGGGCGATTCACCCCTCCACTTT
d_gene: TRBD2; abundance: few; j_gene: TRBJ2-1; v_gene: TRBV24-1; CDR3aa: CATSDLAGEANEQFF; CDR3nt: TGTGCCACCAGTGATTTGGCGGGAGAGGCCAATGAGCAGTTCTTC
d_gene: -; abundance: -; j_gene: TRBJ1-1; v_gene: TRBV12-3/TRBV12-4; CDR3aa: CASSFQPNTEAFF; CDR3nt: TGTGCCAGCAGTTTTCAGCCCAACACTGAAGCTTTCTTT
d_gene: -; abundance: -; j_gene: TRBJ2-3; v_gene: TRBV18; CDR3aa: CASSPQPDTQYF; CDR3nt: TGTGCCAGCTCACCACAGCCAGATACGCAGTATTTT
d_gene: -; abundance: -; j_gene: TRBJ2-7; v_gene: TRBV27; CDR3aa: CASSPSKSWGYEQYF; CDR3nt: TGTGCCAGCAGTCCTTCGAAGTCGTGGGGCTACGAGCAGTACTTC
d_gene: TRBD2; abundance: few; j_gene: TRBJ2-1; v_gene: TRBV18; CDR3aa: CASSREGPYNEQFF; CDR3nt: TGTGCCAGCTCACGGGAGGGACCCTACAATGAGCAGTTCTTC
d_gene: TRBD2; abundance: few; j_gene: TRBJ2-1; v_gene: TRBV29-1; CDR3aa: CSVERALLAGAANEQFF; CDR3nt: TGCAGCGTTGAAAGGGCCCTGCTAGCGGGAGCTGCCAATGAGCAGTTCTTC
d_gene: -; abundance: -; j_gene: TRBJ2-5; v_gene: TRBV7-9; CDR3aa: CASSLSSGRETQYF; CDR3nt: TGTGCCAGCAGCTTATCGTCGGGGAGGGAGACCCAGTACTTC
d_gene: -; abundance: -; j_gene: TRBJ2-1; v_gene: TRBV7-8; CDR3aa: CASSLVGGVYSYNEQFF; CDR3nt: TGTGCCAGCAGCTTAGTGGGAGGAGTGTACTCCTACAATGAGCAGTTCTTC
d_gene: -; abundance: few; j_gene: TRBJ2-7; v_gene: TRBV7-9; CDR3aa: CASSPGREPYEQYF; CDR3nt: TGTGCCAGCAGCCCGGGCAGAGAACCCTACGAGCAGTACTTC
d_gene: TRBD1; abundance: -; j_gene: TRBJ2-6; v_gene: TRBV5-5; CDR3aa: CASSLPGTGHSGANVLTF; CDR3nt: TGTGCCAGCAGCTTGCCCGGGACAGGCCACTCTGGGGCCAACGTCCTGACTTTC
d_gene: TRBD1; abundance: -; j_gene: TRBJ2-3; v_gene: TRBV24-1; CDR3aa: CATSDTRQGLYTDTQYF; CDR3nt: TGTGCCACCAGTGATACTCGACAGGGGCTATACACAGATACGCAGTATTTT
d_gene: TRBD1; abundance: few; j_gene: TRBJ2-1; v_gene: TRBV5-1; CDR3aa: CASSHGTGGSYNEQFF; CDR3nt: TGCGCCAGCAGCCATGGGACAGGGGGGTCCTACAATGAGCAGTTCTTC
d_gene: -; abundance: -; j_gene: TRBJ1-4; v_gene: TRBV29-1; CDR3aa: CSVAPGAANEKLFF; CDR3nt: TGCAGCGTCGCTCCGGGAGCGGCTAATGAAAAACTGTTTTTT
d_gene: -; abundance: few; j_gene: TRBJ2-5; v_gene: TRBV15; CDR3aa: CATSRWGEQETQYF; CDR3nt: TGTGCCACCAGCAGGTGGGGGGAGCAAGAGACCCAGTACTTC
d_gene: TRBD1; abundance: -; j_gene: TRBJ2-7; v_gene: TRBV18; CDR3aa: CASSADRGHSYEQYF; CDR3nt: TGTGCCAGCTCAGCCGACAGGGGTCACTCCTACGAGCAGTACTTC
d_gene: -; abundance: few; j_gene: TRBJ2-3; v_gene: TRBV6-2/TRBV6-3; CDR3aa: CASSYSGRPGDTQYF; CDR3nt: TGTGCCAGCAGTTACTCTGGGCGCCCTGGAGATACGCAGTATTTT
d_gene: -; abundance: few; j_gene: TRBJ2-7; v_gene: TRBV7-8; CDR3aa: CASTTLPGQPAVEQYF; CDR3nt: TGTGCCAGCACGACGTTACCTGGACAGCCAGCCGTCGAGCAGTACTTC
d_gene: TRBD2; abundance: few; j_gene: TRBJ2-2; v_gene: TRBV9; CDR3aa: CASSPTSGSADTGELFF; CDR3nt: TGTGCCAGCAGCCCGACTAGCGGGAGCGCGGACACCGGGGAGCTGTTTTTT
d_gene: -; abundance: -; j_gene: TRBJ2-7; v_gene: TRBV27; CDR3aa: CASSLYDSVYEQYF; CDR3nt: TGTGCCAGCAGTTTATACGACAGCGTTTACGAGCAGTACTTC
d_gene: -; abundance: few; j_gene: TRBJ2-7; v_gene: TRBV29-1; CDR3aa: CSVTLQGPYEQYF; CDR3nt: TGCAGCGTCACCCTACAGGGCCCCTACGAGCAGTACTTC
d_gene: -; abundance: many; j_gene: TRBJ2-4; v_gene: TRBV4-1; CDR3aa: CASSQVWGAKNIQYF; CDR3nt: TGCGCCAGCAGCCAAGTATGGGGGGCCAAAAACATTCAGTACTTC
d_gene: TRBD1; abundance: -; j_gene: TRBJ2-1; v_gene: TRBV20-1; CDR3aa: CSARDLGQGASEQFF; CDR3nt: TGCAGTGCTAGAGATCTAGGACAGGGGGCGAGTGAGCAGTTCTTC
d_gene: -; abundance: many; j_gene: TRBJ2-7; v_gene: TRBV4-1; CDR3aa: CASSQAITKGEQYF; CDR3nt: TGCGCCAGCAGCCAGGCTATTACCAAGGGCGAGCAGTACTTC
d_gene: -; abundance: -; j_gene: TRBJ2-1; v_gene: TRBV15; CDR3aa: CATSRDRTGLINEQFF; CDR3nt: TGTGCCACCAGCAGAGACCGTACAGGGTTAATCAATGAGCAGTTCTTC
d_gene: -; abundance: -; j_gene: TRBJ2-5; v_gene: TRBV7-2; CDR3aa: CASSLLIKETQYF; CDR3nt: TGTGCCAGCAGCCTACTTATCAAGGAGACCCAGTACTTC
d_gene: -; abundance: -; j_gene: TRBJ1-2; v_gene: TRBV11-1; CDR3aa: CASSLRQGSGGYTF; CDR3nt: TGTGCCAGCAGCTTACGGCAGGGTTCCGGCGGCTACACCTTC
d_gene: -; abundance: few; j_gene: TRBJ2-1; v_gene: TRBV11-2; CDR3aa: CASSLDRRNEQFF; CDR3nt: TGTGCCAGCAGCTTAGATCGCCGCAATGAGCAGTTCTTC
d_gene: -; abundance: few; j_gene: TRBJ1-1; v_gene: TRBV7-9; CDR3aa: CASSPSGGHRFEAFF; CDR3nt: TGTGCCAGCAGCCCCAGCGGGGGGCACAGGTTTGAAGCTTTCTTT
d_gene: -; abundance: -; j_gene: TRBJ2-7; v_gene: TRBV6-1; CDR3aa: CASSEVTGEQYF; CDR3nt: TGTGCCAGCAGTGAAGTAACGGGGGAGCAGTACTTC
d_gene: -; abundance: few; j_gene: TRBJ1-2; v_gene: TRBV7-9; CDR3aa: CASSSSGRGIDGYTF; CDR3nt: TGTGCCAGCAGCTCCTCGGGCAGGGGTATAGATGGCTACACCTTC
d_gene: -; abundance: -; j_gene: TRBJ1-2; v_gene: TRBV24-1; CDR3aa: CATSDSGRNGYTF; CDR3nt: TGTGCCACCAGTGATTCAGGACGGAATGGCTACACCTTC
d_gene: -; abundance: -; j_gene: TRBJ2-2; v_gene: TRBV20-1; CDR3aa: CSASEPQKHPPGELFF; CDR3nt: TGCAGTGCTAGCGAACCCCAAAAACACCCCCCCGGGGAGCTGTTTTTT
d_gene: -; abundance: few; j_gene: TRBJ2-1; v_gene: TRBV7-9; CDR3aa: CASSFPLWEQFF; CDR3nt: TGTGCCAGCAGCTTTCCGCTCTGGGAGCAGTTCTTC
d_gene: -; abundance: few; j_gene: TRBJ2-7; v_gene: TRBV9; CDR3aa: CASSANVQAGTNWDEQYF; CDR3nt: TGTGCCAGCAGCGCAAACGTACAGGCAGGGACGAACTGGGACGAGCAGTACTTC
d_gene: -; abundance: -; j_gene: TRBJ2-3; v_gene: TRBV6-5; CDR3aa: CASSMDGTDTQYF; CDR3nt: TGTGCCAGCAGCATGGACGGCACAGATACGCAGTATTTT